The 7 T cell receptor beta chains below come from one sample, sequenced in a study of T cells expressing NK-cell markers. TCRdb reanalyzed the 5' RACE reads and collapses them to one entry per CDR3 protein, without DNA. This listing includes 350,000 to 400,000 distinct CDR3 sequences. Material: blood T cells: a sorted CD56 or NKG2C T cell subset, CD4+ or CD8+ T cells, or bulk PBMC T cells (not recorded which). Receptors originate from a woman aged 50 to 65 in good health.

The J gene is TRBJ2-1, the V gene TRBV7-8. Germline CDR1 SGHVS, CDR2 FQNEAQ. The CDR3 contains 15 residues. CDR3 residues: CASSLYEDRWYEQFF. Full variable domain (missing parts from reference TRBV7-8 and TRBJ2-1): GAGVSQSPRYKVAKRGQDVALRCDPISGHVSLFWYQQALGQGPEFLTYFQNEAQLDKSGLPSDRFFAERPEGSVSTLKIQRTQQEDSAVYLCASSLYEDRWYEQFFGPGTRLTVL.

The gene calls are TRBV12-3 or TRBV12-4 and TRBJ2-3; the TCRdb call, TRBD1, lacks DNA for checking. This CDR3 is built from 15 residues. CDR3 sequence: CASTPYRGGTDTQYF.

The chain is built from TRBV5-1 and TRBJ1-1; absent DNA, TCRdb's TRBD1 call cannot be checked. The CDR3 is made up of 15 amino acids. Germline V gives CDR1 SGHRS, CDR2 YFSETQ. The CDR3 reads CASSFGGTSNTEAFF.

This CDR3 reads CASQPAGDRGTDTQYF. The rearrangement uses TRBV10-2 and TRBJ2-3; the TRBD2 assignment by TCRdb is unverifiable without DNA. Germline lookup yields CDR1 WSHSY and CDR2 SAAADI. This CDR3 has 16 residues.

The V gene is TRBV14, the J gene TRBJ2-2; TCRdb picks TRBD2, but there is no DNA to check that call. The CDR3 is made up of 19 amino acids. The germline CDR1 and CDR2 sequences are SGHDN and FVKESK. The CDR3 here is CASSLGLAGPMWDTGELFF.

The V gene is TRBV6-4, the J gene TRBJ2-3; the TRBD2 assignment by TCRdb is unverifiable without DNA. CDR1 and CDR2 from the germline V gene are MRHNA and SNTAGT. This CDR3 has 15 amino acids. CDR3 sequence reads: CASSETSGATDTQYF.

The rearrangement uses TRBV5-1 and TRBJ2-2. Germline V lookup: CDR1 SGHRS, CDR2 YFSETQ. The CDR3 has 13 residues. CDR3 sequence reads: CASTFRNTGELFF.